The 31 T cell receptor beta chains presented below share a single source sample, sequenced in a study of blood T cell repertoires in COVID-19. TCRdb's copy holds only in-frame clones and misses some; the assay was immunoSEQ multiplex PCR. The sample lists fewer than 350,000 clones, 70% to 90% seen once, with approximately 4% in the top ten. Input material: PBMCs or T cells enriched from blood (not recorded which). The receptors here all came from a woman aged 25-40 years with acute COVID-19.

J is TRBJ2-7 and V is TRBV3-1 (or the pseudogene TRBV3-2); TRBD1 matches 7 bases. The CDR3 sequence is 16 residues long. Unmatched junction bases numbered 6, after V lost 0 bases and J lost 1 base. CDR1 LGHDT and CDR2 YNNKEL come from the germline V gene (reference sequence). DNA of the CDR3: TGTGCCAGCAGCCAAGAATGGGACAGCCCATCCTACGAGCAGTACTTC. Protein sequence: CASSQEWDSPSYEQYF.

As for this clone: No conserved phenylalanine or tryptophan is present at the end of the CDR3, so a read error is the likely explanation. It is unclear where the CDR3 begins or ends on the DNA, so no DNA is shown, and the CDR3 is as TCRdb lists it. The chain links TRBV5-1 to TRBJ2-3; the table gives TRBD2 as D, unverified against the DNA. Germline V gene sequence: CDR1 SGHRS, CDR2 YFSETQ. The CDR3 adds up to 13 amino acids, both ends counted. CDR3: CASSLSRTSGTRE.

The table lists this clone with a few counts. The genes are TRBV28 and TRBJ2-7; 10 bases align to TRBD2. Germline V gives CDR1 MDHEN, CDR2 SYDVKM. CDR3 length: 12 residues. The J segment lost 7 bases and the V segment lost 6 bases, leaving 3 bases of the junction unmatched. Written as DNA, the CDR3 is TGTGCCAGCAGAGCGGGAGGGCGTGAGCAGTACTTC. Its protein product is CASRAGGREQYF.

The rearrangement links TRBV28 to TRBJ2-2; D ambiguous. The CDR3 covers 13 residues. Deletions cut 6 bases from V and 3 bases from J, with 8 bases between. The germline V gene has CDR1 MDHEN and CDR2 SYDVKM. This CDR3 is CASSPLYTGELFF. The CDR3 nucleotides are TGTGCCAGCAGCCCCCTATACACCGGGGAGCTGTTTTTT.

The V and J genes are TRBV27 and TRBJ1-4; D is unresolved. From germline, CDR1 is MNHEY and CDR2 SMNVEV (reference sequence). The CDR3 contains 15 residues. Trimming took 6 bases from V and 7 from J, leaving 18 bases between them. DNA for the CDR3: TGTGCCAGCAGAATTTCGGGGTTCCTGTCTGAAAAACTGTTTTTT. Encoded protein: CASRISGFLSEKLFF.

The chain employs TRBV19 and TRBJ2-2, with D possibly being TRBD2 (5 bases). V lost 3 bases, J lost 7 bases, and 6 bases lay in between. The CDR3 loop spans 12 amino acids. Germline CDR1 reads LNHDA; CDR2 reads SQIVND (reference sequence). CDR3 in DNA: TGTGCCAGTAGTATGAGGGACGGGGAGCTGTTTTTT. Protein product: CASSMRDGELFF.

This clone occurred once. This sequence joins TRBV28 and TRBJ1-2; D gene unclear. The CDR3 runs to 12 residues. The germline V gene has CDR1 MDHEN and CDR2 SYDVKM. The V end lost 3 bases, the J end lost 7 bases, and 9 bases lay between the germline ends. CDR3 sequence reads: CASSFRFGGYTF. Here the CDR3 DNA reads TGTGCCAGCAGTTTCCGTTTCGGTGGCTACACCTTC.

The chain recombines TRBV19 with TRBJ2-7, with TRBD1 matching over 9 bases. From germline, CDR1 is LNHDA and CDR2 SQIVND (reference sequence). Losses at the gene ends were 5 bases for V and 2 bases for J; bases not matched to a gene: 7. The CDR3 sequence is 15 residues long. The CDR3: CASSASGQGTYEQYF. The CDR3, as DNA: TGTGCCAGTAGTGCCTCGGGACAGGGTACCTACGAGCAGTACTTC.

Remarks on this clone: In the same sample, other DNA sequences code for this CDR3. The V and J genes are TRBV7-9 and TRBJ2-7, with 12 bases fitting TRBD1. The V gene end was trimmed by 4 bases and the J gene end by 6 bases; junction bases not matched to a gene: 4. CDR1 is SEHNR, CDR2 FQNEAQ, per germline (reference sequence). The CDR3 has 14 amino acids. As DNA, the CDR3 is TGTGCCAGCAGCTCGGGACAGGGGGCCAGCGAGCAGTACTTC. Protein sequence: CASSSGQGASEQYF. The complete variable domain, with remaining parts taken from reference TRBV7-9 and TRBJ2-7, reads DTGVSQNPRHKITKRGQNVTFRCDPISEHNRLYWYRQTLGQGPEFLTYFQNEAQLEKSRLLSDRFSAERPKGSFSTLEIQRTEQGDSAMYLCASSSGQGASEQYFGPGTRLTVT.

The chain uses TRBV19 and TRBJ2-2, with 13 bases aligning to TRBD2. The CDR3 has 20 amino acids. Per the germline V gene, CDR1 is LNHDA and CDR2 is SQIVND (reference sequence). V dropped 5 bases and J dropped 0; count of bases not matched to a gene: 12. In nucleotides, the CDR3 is TGTGCCAGTAGTCCTCCCACGGGACTAGCGGGGAGGGCGAACACCGGGGAGCTGTTTTTT. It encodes CASSPPTGLAGRANTGELFF.

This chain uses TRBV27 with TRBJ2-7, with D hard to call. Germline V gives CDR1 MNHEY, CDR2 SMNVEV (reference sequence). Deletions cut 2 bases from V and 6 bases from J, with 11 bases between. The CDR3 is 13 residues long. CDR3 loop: CASSLTASLEQYF. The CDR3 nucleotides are TGTGCCAGCAGTTTAACGGCTAGTCTCGAGCAGTACTTC.

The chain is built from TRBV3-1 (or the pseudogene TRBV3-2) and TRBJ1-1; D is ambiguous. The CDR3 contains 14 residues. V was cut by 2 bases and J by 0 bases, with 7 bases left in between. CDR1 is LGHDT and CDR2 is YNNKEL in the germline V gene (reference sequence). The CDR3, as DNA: TGTGCCAGCAGCCAATTCCCAGTGAACACTGAAGCTTTCTTT. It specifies CASSQFPVNTEAFF.

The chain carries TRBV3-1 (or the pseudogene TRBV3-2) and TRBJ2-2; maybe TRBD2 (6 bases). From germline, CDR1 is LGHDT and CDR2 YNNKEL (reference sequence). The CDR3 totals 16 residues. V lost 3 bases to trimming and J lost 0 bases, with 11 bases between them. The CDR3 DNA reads TGTGCCAGCAGCCAGGTAGCGGCTCCGAACACCGGGGAGCTGTTTTTT. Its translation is CASSQVAAPNTGELFF.

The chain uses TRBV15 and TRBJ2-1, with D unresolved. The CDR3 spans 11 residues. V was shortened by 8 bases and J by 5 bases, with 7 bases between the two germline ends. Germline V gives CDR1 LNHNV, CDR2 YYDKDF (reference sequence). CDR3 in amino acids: CATVTDNEQFF. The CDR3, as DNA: TGTGCCACCGTAACAGACAATGAGCAGTTCTTC.

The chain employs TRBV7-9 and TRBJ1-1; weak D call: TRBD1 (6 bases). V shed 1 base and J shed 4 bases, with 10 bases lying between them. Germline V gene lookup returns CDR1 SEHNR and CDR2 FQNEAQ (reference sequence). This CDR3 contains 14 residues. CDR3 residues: CASSLVQGFTEAFF. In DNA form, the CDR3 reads TGTGCCAGCAGCTTAGTGCAGGGGTTCACTGAAGCTTTCTTT.

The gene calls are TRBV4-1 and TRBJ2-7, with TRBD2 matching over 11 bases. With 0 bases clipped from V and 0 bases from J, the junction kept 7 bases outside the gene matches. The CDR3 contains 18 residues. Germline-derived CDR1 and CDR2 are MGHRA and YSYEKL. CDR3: CASSQDPGLAGNSYEQYF. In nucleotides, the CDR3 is TGCGCCAGCAGCCAAGACCCAGGACTAGCGGGCAACTCCTACGAGCAGTACTTC.

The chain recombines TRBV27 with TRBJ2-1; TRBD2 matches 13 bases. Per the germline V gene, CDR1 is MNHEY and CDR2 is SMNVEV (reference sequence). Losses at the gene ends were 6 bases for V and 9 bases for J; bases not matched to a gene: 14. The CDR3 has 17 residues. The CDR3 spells CASSSSRTSGGRREQFF. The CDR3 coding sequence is TGTGCCAGCAGCTCCTCCCGGACTAGCGGGGGTCGGCGTGAGCAGTTCTTC.

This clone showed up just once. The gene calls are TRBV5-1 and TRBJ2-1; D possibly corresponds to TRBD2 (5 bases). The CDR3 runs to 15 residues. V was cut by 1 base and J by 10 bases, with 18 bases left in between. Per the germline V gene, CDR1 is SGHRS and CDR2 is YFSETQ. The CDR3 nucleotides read TGCGCCAGCAGCTTGTTACGGGATCTCACAGAGGAGCAGTTCTTC. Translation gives CASSLLRDLTEEQFF.

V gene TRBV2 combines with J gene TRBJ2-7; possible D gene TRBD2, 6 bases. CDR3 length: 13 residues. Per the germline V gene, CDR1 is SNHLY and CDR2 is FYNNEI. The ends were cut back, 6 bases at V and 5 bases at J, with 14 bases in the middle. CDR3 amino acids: CASRPGAGNEQYF. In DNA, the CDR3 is TGTGCCAGCAGACCGGGAGCGGGCAACGAGCAGTACTTC.

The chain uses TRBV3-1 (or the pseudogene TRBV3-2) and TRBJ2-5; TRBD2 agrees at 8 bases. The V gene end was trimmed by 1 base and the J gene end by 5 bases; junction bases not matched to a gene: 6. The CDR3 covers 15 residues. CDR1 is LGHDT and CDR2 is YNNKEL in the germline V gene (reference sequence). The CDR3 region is CASSQVWLAGETQYF. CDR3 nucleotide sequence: TGTGCCAGCAGCCAAGTGTGGCTAGCGGGTGAGACCCAGTACTTC.

This chain's CDR3 is CASSQDAASGYTDTQYF. CDR3 sequence (DNA): TGTGCCAGCAGCCAAGATGCCGCTAGCGGTTACACAGATACGCAGTATTTT. The chain couples TRBV14 to TRBJ2-3; 7 bases line up with TRBD2. In germline, CDR1 is SGHDN, CDR2 FVKESK. J gave up 2 bases and V 0 bases, and 8 bases lay outside the gene matches. The length of the CDR3 is 17 residues.

The CDR3 nucleotides read TGTGCCTGGAACGGGGGACTCGGTGAAGCTTTCTTT. Amino acid sequence: CAWNGGLGEAFF. This chain joins TRBV30 and TRBJ1-1; the D gene is possibly TRBD1 (5 bases). The germline gives CDR1 GTSNPN, CDR2 SVGIG (reference sequence). The length of the CDR3 is 12 residues. V gave up 4 bases and J gave up 7 bases, with 13 bases separating them.

CDR3 in DNA: TGTGCCACCAGTCAAAAGAAAACAGGGCAGTACTTC. It yields the protein CATSQKKTGQYF. This rearrangement joins TRBV24-1 to TRBJ2-7; D is possibly TRBD1 (5 bases). This CDR3 region has 12 residues. V dropped 6 bases and J dropped 9 bases, with 14 bases sitting between them. Germline-derived CDR1 and CDR2 are KGHDR and SFDVKD.

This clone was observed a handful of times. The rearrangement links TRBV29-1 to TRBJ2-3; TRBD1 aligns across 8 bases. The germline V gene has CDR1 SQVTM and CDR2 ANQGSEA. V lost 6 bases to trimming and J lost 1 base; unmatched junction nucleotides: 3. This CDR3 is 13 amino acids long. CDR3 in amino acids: CSVQGAGTDTQYF. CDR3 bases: TGCAGCGTGCAGGGGGCTGGCACAGATACGCAGTATTTT.

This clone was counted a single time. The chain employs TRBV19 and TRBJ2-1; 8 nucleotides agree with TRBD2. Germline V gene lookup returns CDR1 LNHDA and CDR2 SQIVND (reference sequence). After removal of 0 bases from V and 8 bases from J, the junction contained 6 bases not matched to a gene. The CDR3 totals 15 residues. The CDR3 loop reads CASSIEAGASDEQFF. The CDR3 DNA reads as TGTGCCAGTAGTATAGAAGCGGGAGCGAGCGATGAGCAGTTCTTC. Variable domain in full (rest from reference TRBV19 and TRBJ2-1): DGGITQSPKYLFRKEGQNVTLSCEQNLNHDAMYWYRQDPGQGLRLIYYSQIVNDFQKGDIAEGYSVSREKKESFPLTVTSAQKNPTAFYLCASSIEAGASDEQFFGPGTRLTVL.

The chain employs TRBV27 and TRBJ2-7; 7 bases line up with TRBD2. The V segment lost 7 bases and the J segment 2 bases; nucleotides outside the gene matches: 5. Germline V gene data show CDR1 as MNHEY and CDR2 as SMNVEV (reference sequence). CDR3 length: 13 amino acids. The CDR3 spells CASTPSGAYEQYF. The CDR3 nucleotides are TGTGCCAGCACCCCGAGCGGGGCCTACGAGCAGTACTTC.

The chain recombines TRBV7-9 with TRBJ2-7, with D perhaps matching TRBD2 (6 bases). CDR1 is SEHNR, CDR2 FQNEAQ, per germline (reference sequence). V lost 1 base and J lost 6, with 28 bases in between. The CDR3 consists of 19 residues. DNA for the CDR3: TGTGCCAGCAGCTTAGTCCCCGGGATGCGCTACCGGGGGATAACCGAGCAGTACTTC. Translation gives CASSLVPGMRYRGITEQYF. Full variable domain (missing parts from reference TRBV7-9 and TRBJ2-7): DTGVSQNPRHKITKRGQNVTFRCDPISEHNRLYWYRQTLGQGPEFLTYFQNEAQLEKSRLLSDRFSAERPKGSFSTLEIQRTEQGDSAMYLCASSLVPGMRYRGITEQYFGPGTRLTVT.

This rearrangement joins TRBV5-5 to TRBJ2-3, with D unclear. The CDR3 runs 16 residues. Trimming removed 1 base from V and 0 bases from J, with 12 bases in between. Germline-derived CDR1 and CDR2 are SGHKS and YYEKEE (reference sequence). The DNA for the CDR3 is TGTGCCAGCAGCTTGTTAGCCCTTTCTAGCACAGATACGCAGTATTTT. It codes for CASSLLALSSTDTQYF.

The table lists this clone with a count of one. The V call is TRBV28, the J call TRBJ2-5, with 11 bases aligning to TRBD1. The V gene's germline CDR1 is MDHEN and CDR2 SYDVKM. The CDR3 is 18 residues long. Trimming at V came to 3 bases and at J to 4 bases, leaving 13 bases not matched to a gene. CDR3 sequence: CASSFNRGGTGGGETQYF. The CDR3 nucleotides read TGTGCCAGCAGTTTCAATCGAGGAGGGACAGGGGGGGGAGAGACCCAGTACTTC.

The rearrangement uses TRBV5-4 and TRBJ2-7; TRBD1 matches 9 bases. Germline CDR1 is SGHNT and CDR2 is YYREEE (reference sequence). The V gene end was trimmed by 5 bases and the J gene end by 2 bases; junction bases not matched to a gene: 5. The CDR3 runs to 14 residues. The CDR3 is CASSPGTGTYEQYF. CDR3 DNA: TGTGCCAGCAGTCCCGGGACAGGGACCTACGAGCAGTACTTC.

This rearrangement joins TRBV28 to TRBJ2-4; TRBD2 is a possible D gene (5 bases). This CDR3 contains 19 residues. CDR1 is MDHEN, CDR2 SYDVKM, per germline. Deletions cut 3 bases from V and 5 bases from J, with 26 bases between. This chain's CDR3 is CASSFSGLDFERTQNIQYF. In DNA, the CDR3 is TGTGCCAGCAGTTTTTCGGGATTAGATTTTGAACGAACCCAAAACATTCAGTACTTC.